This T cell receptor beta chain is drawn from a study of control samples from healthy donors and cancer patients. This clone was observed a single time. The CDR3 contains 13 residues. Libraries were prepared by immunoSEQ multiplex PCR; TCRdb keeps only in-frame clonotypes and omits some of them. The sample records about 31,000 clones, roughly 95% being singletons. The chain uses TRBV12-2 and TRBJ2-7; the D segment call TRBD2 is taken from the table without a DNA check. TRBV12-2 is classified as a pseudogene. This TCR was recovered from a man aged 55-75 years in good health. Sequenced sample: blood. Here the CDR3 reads CASRLAGGYEQYF. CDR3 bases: TGTGCAAGTCGCTTAGCGGGAGGTTACGAGCAGTACTTC.